This is a list of T cell receptor beta chains from one sample in a study of human T cells and chemical hapten exposure. TCRdb itself ran the RACE reads through MiXCR, one entry per CDR3 protein. This sample has about 360,000 distinct CDR3 sequences, with roughly 6.9% found just once. This material consisted of whole blood, taken in connection with sensitization to the hapten diphenylcyclopropenone (DPC). These receptors came from a woman aged 18 to 35 with alopecia areata. Some clones in this sample may be carry-over from other donors' samples. Each CDR3 is given with its conserved first and last residue. D genes are given only for firm matches. Rows may omit the clone size; those that give it use once, few, many or a size class.

>NA|NA|TRBV5-5|TRBJ1-1
TGTGCCAGCAGCGTGGATACAGGGATGAACACTGAAGCTTTCTTT
CASSVDTGMNTEAFF
>NA|NA|TRBV7-2|TRBJ1-5
TGTGCCAGCAGCTCTTTTAGGTCGAGCAATCAGCCCCAGCATTTT
CASSSFRSSNQPQHF
>NA|many|TRBV19|TRBJ2-2
TGTGCCAGTAGTATATTTGGGGGGAACACCGGGGAGCTGTTTTTT
CASSIFGGNTGELFF
>NA|many|TRBV2|TRBJ2-1
TGTGCCAGCAGTGAAATTAGAGCTAGCGCCTCCTACAATGAGCAGTTCTTC
CASSEIRASASYNEQFF
>TRBD1|few|TRBV10-3|TRBJ2-7
TGTGCCATCGGACAGGGGGACCTTTACGAGCAGTACTTC
CAIGQGDLYEQYF
>NA|NA|TRBV15|TRBJ1-5
TGTGCCACCAGCAGAGATTGGGGAGGGCAGCCCCAGCATTTT
CATSRDWGGQPQHF
>TRBD1|few|TRBV11-1|TRBJ2-1
TGTGCCAGCAGCTTACAGGGGGCCGTGAGCGCCGATGAGCAGTTCTTC
CASSLQGAVSADEQFF
>TRBD2|few|TRBV6-2/TRBV6-3|TRBJ2-3
TGTGCCAGCAGTTACCCCATTAGCGGGGGGTTCACAGATACGCAGTATTTT
CASSYPISGGFTDTQYF
>TRBD2|few|TRBV11-2|TRBJ2-1
TGTGCCAGCAGCTTAGAAGGTGCGGGGGGACACAATGAGCAGTTCTTC
CASSLEGAGGHNEQFF
>NA|NA|TRBV4-1|TRBJ1-3
TGCGCCAGCAGCCAAGAGGGGGTATCTGGAAACACCATATATTTT
CASSQEGVSGNTIYF
>NA|few|TRBV10-3|TRBJ1-1
TGTGCCATCAGGCAGAACACTGAAGCTTTCTTT
CAIRQNTEAFF
>TRBD2|many|TRBV6-5|TRBJ2-3
TGTGCCAGCAGTTACTCGACTAGCGGGGGCACCGATACGCAGTATTTT
CASSYSTSGGTDTQYF
>NA|few|TRBV2|TRBJ1-4
TGTGCCAGCTCCTGGGGGGGGGCGATTGAAAAACTGTTTTTT
CASSWGGAIEKLFF
>TRBD2|NA|TRBV20-1|TRBJ2-3
TGCAGTGCTAGCGGAGTCCCATTGGGACTAGCGCAAGATACGCAGTATTTT
CSASGVPLGLAQDTQYF
>NA|few|TRBV11-2|TRBJ1-1
TGTGCCAGCAGCTCCCCGGGGAGCGGGGGCACTGAAGCTTTCTTT
CASSSPGSGGTEAFF
>NA|many|TRBV4-2|TRBJ2-1
TGTGCCAGCAGCCCCCAAATCGGCTCGGTTTTGAGGAATGAGCAGTTCTTC
CASSPQIGSVLRNEQFF
>NA|NA|TRBV27|TRBJ1-1
TGTGCCAGCAGTACGTTACAGGGAGGGAACACTGAAGCTTTCTTT
CASSTLQGGNTEAFF
>TRBD1|few|TRBV29-1|TRBJ2-7
TGCAGCGCAGGGGGTGGCCACGAGCAGTACTTC
CSAGGGHEQYF
>TRBD1|few|TRBV9|TRBJ1-2
TGTGCCAGCAGCGTAGAGGGACAGCCTTTTGGCGGCTACACCTTC
CASSVEGQPFGGYTF
>NA|many|TRBV7-9|TRBJ2-3
TGTGCCAGCAGCATCCCGCTTCCCAGCACAGATACGCAGTATTTT
CASSIPLPSTDTQYF
>NA|NA|TRBV27|TRBJ1-2
TGTGCCAGCAGTTTAGGCCCAGGGGATCGCTATGGCTACACCTTC
CASSLGPGDRYGYTF
>NA|many|TRBV6-6|TRBJ2-4
TGTGCCAGCAGTCACACGGGTTTAGCCAAAAACATTCAGTACTTC
CASSHTGLAKNIQYF
>TRBD2|NA|TRBV20-1|TRBJ2-1
TGCAGTGCTACTTCCGGGGGGAAAGGGGATGAGCAGTTCTTC
CSATSGGKGDEQFF
>TRBD2|many|TRBV5-1|TRBJ2-5
TGCGCCAGCAGTATGGGACTAGCAGCGAAGACCCAGTACTTC
CASSMGLAAKTQYF
>NA|NA|TRBV24-1|TRBJ2-5
TGTGCCACCAGTGAGCCGATGGGTCAAGAGACCCAGTACTTC
CATSEPMGQETQYF